This T cell receptor (beta chain) emerged from a study of T cell repertoires in cytomegalovirus infection. Study at large: Shared public TCR beta signatures pointed to both CMV infection and a matching HLA type. Findings and limits, study-wide: Summed frequency of public TCR beta families distinguished CMV carriers with the relevant HLA. The response measured ex vivo was dominated by TCR beta clonotypes (HLA-C-restricted and CMV-specific).

This clonotype was picked up many times. Its cognate antigen is unknown. Each CDR3 protein is one row after TCRdb ran MiXCR on the reads. The table records roughly 110,000 distinct CDR3 sequences, around 9.1% of them present only once. With 3 bases removed from V and 2 bases from J, the gap between germline ends came to 14 bases. In germline, CDR1 is LNHDA, CDR2 SQIVND (reference sequence). The CDR3 length is 16 residues. The sequenced sample consisted of PBMCs, sequenced either directly or after in vitro stimulation (not recorded which). The receptor was derived from a human donor in good health (CMV status not recorded). Some clones in this sample may be carry-over from other donors' samples. V is TRBV19 and J is TRBJ1-5; D call uncertain. Written as DNA, the CDR3 is TGTGCCAGTAGTATGCTTGGGCAGGTTGGCAATCAGCCCCAGCATTTT. Translation gives CASSMLGQVGNQPQHF. Full variable domain (rest looked up from reference TRBV19 and TRBJ1-5): DGGITQSPKYLFRKEGQNVTLSCEQNLNHDAMYWYRQDPGQGLRLIYYSQIVNDFQKGDIAEGYSVSREKKESFPLTVTSAQKNPTAFYLCASSMLGQVGNQPQHFGDGTRLSIL.